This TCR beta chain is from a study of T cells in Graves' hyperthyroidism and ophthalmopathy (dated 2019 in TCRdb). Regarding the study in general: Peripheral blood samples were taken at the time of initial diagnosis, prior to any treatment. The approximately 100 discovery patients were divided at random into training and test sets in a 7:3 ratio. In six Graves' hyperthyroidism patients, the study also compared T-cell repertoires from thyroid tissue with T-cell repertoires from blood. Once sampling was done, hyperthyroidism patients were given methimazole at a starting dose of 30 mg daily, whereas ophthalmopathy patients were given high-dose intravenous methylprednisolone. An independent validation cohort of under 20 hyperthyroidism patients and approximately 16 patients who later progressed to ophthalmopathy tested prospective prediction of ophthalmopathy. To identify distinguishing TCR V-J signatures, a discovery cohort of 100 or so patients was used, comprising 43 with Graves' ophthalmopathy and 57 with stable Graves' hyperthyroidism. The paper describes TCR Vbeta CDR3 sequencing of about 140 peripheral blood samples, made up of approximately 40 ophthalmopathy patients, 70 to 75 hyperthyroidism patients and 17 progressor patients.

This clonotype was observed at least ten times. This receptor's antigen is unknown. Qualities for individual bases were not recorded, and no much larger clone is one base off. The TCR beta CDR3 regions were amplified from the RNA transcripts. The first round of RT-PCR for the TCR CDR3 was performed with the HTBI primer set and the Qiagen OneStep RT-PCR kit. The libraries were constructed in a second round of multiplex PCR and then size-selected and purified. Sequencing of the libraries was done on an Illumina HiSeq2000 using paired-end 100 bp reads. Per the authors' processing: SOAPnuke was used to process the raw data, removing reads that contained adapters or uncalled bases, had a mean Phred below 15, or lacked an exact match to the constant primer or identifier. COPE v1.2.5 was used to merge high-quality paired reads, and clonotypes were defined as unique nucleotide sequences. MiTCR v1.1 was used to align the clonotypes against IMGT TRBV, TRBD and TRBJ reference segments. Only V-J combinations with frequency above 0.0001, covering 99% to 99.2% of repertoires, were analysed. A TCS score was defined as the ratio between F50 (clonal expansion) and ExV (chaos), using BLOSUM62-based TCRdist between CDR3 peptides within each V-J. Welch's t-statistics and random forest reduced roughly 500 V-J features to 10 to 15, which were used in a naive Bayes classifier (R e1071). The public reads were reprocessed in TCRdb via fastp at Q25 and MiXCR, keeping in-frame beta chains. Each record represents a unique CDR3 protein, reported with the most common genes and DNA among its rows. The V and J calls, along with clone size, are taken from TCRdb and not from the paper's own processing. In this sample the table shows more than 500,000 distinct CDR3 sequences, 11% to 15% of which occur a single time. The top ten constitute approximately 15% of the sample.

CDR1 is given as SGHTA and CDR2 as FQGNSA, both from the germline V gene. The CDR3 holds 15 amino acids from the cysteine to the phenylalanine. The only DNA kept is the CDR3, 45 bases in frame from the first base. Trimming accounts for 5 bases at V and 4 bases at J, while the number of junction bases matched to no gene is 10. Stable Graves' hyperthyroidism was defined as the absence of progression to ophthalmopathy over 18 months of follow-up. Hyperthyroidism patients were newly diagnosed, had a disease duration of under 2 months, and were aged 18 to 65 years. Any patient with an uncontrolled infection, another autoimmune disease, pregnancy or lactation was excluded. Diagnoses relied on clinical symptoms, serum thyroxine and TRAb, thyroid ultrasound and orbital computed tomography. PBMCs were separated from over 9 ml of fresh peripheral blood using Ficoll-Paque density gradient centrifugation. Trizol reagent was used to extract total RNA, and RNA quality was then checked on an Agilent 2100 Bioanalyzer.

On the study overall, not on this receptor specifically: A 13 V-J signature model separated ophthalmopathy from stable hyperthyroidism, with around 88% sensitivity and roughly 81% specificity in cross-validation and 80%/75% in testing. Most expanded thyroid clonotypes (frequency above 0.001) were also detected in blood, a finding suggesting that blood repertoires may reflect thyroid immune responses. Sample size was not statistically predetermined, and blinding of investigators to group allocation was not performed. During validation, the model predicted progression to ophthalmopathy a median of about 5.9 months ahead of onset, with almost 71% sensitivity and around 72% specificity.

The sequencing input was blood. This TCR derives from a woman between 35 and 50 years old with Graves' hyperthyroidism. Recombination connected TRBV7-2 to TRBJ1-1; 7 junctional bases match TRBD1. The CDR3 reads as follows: CASSPPGQLGTEAFF. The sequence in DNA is TGTGCCAGCAGCCCGCCGGGACAGCTGGGCACTGAAGCTTTCTTT.